These 19 T cell receptor beta chains originate from one sample sequenced in a study of blood T cell repertoires in COVID-19. Libraries were prepared by immunoSEQ multiplex PCR; TCRdb keeps only in-frame clonotypes and omits some of them. The table shows more than 150,000 clones, with 75% to 90% occurring only once. Material for sequencing was peripheral blood. These receptors were taken from a man aged 35 to 55 with acute or convalescent COVID-19.

This sequence joins TRBV7-9 and TRBJ2-5, with TRBD1 matching over 11 bases. V lost 5 bases to trimming and J lost 4 bases; unmatched junction nucleotides: 3. Germline V gene data show CDR1 as SEHNR and CDR2 as FQNEAQ (reference sequence). The CDR3 consists of 14 residues. This chain's CDR3 is CASSAGTGGETQYF. CDR3 bases: TGTGCCAGCAGCGCCGGGACAGGGGGAGAGACCCAGTACTTC.

This sequence joins TRBV11-2 and TRBJ2-4; TRBD2 agrees at 8 bases. The V gene end was trimmed by 5 bases and the J gene end by 6 bases; junction bases not matched to a gene: 18. The CDR3 is 18 residues long. Germline V lookup: CDR1 SGHAT, CDR2 FQNNGV. The chain's CDR3 is CASSPDLGLAGVRNIQYF. The CDR3 DNA reads TGTGCCAGCAGCCCGGATCTCGGACTAGCAGGGGTGCGAAACATTCAGTACTTC. The variable domain in full, completed from reference TRBV11-2 and TRBJ2-4, reads EAGVAQSPRYKIIEKRQSVAFWCNPISGHATLYWYQQILGQGPKLLIQFQNNGVVDDSQLPKDRFSAERLKGVDSTLKIQPAKLEDSAVYLCASSPDLGLAGVRNIQYFGAGTRLSVL.

The genes are TRBV5-6 and TRBJ2-1; 11 bases line up with TRBD1. The J segment lost 4 bases and the V segment lost 4 bases, leaving 7 bases of the junction unmatched. The germline V gene has CDR1 SGHDT and CDR2 YYEEEE. The CDR3 sequence is 16 residues long. The CDR3 DNA follows: TGTGCCAGCAGCCTTACCGGGACAGGGGGTTACAATGAGCAGTTCTTC. It encodes CASSLTGTGGYNEQFF.

The chain combines TRBV19 with TRBJ1-5; D is possibly TRBD1 (6 bases). V was cut by 9 bases and J by 2 bases, with 20 bases left in between. CDR3 length: 16 residues. Germline values: CDR1 LNHDA, CDR2 SQIVND (reference sequence). The CDR3 nucleotides read TGTGCCAGCTCCTTGGGGGTGGGGGCCGGCAATCAGCCCCAGCATTTT. Its translation: CASSLGVGAGNQPQHF. Complete variable domain (other parts from reference TRBV19 and TRBJ1-5): DGGITQSPKYLFRKEGQNVTLSCEQNLNHDAMYWYRQDPGQGLRLIYYSQIVNDFQKGDIAEGYSVSREKKESFPLTVTSAQKNPTAFYLCASSLGVGAGNQPQHFGDGTRLSIL.

The chain combines TRBV10-3 with TRBJ2-7; no reliable D call. The CDR3 loop spans 17 amino acids. CDR1 and CDR2 (germline): ENHRY, SYGVKD. V lost 10 bases to trimming and J lost 0 bases, with 25 bases between them. The CDR3 DNA sequence: TGTGCCACCAGCTCCGGAGCCTCGCGGCCCAGCTCCTACGAGCAGTACTTC. Its protein product is CATSSGASRPSSYEQYF.

The chain is built from TRBV27 and TRBJ1-3, with 7 bases aligning to TRBD1. Germline V CDR1 and CDR2: MNHEY, SMNVEV (reference sequence). The junction had 11 bases not matched to a gene; V was cut back by 8 bases and J by 4 bases. This CDR3 has 15 amino acids. The CDR3 sequence is CASATGYGTGNTIYF. CDR3 sequence (DNA): TGTGCCAGCGCGACAGGGTACGGTACCGGAAACACCATATATTTT.

The chain links TRBV19 to TRBJ1-4; D is unclear. Germline-derived CDR1 and CDR2 are LNHDA and SQIVND (reference sequence). This CDR3 region has 15 residues. V was shortened by 4 bases and J by 7 bases, with 16 bases between the two germline ends. The CDR3 DNA reads TGTGCCAGTAGTAGGACTCGACAAGCTGGTGAAAAACTGTTTTTT. Translating it yields CASSRTRQAGEKLFF.

J is TRBJ2-2 and V is TRBV5-1; 7 bases are shared with TRBD2. The CDR3 contains 15 residues. Germline trimming cut 6 bases from V and 0 bases from J; bases unmatched to any gene: 5. In germline, CDR1 is SGHRS, CDR2 YFSETQ. The CDR3 here is CASTIRGANTGELFF. The CDR3 bases are TGCGCCAGCACGATTCGGGGGGCGAACACCGGGGAGCTGTTTTTT. Drawing the rest from reference TRBV5-1 and TRBJ2-2, the complete variable domain is KAGVTQTPRYLIKTRGQQVTLSCSPISGHRSVSWYQQTPGQGLQFLFEYFSETQRNKGNFPGRFSGRQFSNSRSEMNVSTLELGDSALYLCASTIRGANTGELFFGEGSRLTVL.

Of note for this clone: The junction does not match germline at one end; this may be a read error. The V gene is TRBV2, the J gene TRBJ2-7, with D possibly TRBD1 on 6 matching bases. The CDR3 runs to 10 residues. The V gene's germline CDR1 is SNHLY and CDR2 FYNNEI. This CDR3 reads CASSTGTLTF. The DNA of the CDR3 is TGTGCCAGCAGTACCGGGACACTAACCTTC.

The chain couples TRBV28 to TRBJ1-5; D unresolved. V lost 3 bases and J 7 bases, leaving 13 bases between the germline ends. CDR3 size: 14 residues. Germline CDR1 MDHEN, CDR2 SYDVKM. CDR3 protein: CASSFPGSGQPQHF. In DNA form, the CDR3 reads TGTGCCAGCAGTTTCCCGGGGTCGGGCCAGCCCCAGCATTTT.

This chain joins TRBV11-2 and TRBJ2-3, with 13 bases identical to TRBD2. CDR3 size: 13 residues. With V trimmed by 4 bases and J by 10 bases, 2 bases remained unmatched. Per germline, CDR1 SGHAT and CDR2 FQNNGV. This CDR3 is CASSWTSGGSQYF. In nucleotides, the CDR3 is TGTGCCAGCAGCTGGACTAGCGGGGGATCGCAGTATTTT.

The chain joins TRBV7-9 to TRBJ1-4, with TRBD1 matching over 11 bases. Unmatched junction bases numbered 5, after V lost 5 bases and J lost 0 bases. CDR1 is SEHNR and CDR2 is FQNEAQ in the germline V gene (reference sequence). This CDR3 has 17 amino acids. CDR3 region: CASSPGQGVTTNEKLFF. CDR3 in DNA: TGTGCCAGCAGCCCGGGACAGGGGGTTACAACTAATGAAAAACTGTTTTTT. Together with reference TRBV7-9 and TRBJ1-4, the CDR3 gives the full variable domain: DTGVSQNPRHKITKRGQNVTFRCDPISEHNRLYWYRQTLGQGPEFLTYFQNEAQLEKSRLLSDRFSAERPKGSFSTLEIQRTEQGDSAMYLCASSPGQGVTTNEKLFFGSGTQLSVL.

This clone came up a few times. This chain joins TRBV7-9 and TRBJ1-5; TRBD1 might be the D (6 bases). The CDR3 length is 14 residues. Trimming removed 5 bases from V and 5 bases from J, with 13 bases in between. The germline V gene encodes CDR1 SEHNR and CDR2 FQNEAQ (reference sequence). In nucleotides, the CDR3 is TGTGCCAGCAGCCTACAGGGCGGCGATCAGCCCCAGCATTTT. This encodes CASSLQGGDQPQHF.

The V gene is TRBV25-1, the J gene TRBJ1-4, with 7 nucleotides matching TRBD1. CDR3 length equals 15 residues. CDR1 is MGHDK and CDR2 is SYGVNS in the germline V gene. V lost 6 bases and J lost 10; bases outside the gene matches: 14. CDR3 DNA sequence: TGTGCCAGCAGAGATGACAGGGCTTTTGGAGTAAAACTGTTTTTT. Encoded protein: CASRDDRAFGVKLFF. The full variable domain, with the rest looked up from reference TRBV25-1 and TRBJ1-4, is EADIYQTPRYLVIGTGKKITLECSQTMGHDKMYWYQQDPGMELHLIHYSYGVNSTEKGDLSSESTVSRIRTEHFPLTLESARPSHTSQYLCASRDDRAFGVKLFFGSGTQLSVL.

The J gene is TRBJ1-6, the V gene TRBV19, with TRBD1 identical over 10 bases. Germline assignment: CDR1 LNHDA and CDR2 SQIVND (reference sequence). The CDR3 extends over 15 amino acids. V lost 5 bases and J lost 10; bases outside the gene matches: 8. DNA of the CDR3: TGTGCCAGTAGTTTGACAGGGGGCGGGGGATCACCCCTCCACTTT. This translates into CASSLTGGGGSPLHF.

V gene TRBV6-5 combines with J gene TRBJ1-6; 9 bases fit TRBD1. V lost 6 bases to trimming and J lost 9 bases; unmatched junction nucleotides: 9. Germline CDR1 MNHEY, CDR2 SVGAGI. There are 15 residues in the CDR3. The CDR3 sequence is CASSLFRDRASPLHF. The CDR3 DNA sequence: TGTGCCAGCAGCCTTTTCCGGGACAGGGCTTCACCCCTCCACTTT.

V usage is TRBV6-2 or TRBV6-3 and J usage is TRBJ2-3, with D perhaps matching TRBD1 (6 bases). V lost 5 bases and J lost 2, with 17 bases in between. Germline lookup yields CDR1 MNHEY and CDR2 SVGEGT. This CDR3 contains 16 residues. CDR3 in DNA: TGTGCCAGCAGTCCCCGAACAGGGCCCTCCACAGATACGCAGTATTTT. Residues: CASSPRTGPSTDTQYF.

The chain couples TRBV7-9 to TRBJ2-5, with 11 bases identical to TRBD2. The CDR3 is made up of 16 amino acids. Germline V lookup: CDR1 SEHNR, CDR2 FQNEAQ (reference sequence). V gave up 5 bases and J gave up 7 bases; unmatched junction bases: 12. CDR3 bases: TGTGCCAGCAGCCCACTAGCGGGGGTCTCTTTAGGGACCCAGTACTTC. It encodes CASSPLAGVSLGTQYF.

This sequence joins TRBV7-8 and TRBJ2-7; D is uncertain. Germline CDR1 SGHVS, CDR2 FQNEAQ. V was pared by 3 bases and J by 0 bases, with 3 bases between. The CDR3 has 12 residues. The CDR3 bases are TGTGCCAGCAGCTTCGTCTCCTACGAGCAGTACTTC. This encodes CASSFVSYEQYF.